The 19 T cell receptor beta chains presented below share a single source sample, sequenced in a study of T cells in Graves' hyperthyroidism and ophthalmopathy. TCR beta CDR3 regions were amplified from RNA. A set of HTBI primers served as the primers for a first-round RT-PCR of the TCR CDR3. In TCRdb, the multiplex PCR reads were re-called with MiXCR into one record per CDR3 protein. The data hold nearly 750,000 distinct CDR3 sequences, with roughly a third observed a single time. The sample was blood. These TCRs come from a woman in her forties with Graves' hyperthyroidism.

The V gene is TRBV6-5, the J gene TRBJ2-7; D is undetermined. The CDR3 extends over 14 amino acids. Trimming pared 2 bases from V and 2 bases from J, leaving 10 bases between. Germline CDR1 MNHEY, CDR2 SVGAGI. The CDR3 reads CASSYNRPAYEQYF. Written as DNA, the CDR3 is TGTGCCAGCAGTTACAACCGGCCCGCCTACGAGCAGTACTTC.

This clonotype was counted many times. The chain is built from TRBV4-1 and TRBJ2-5; D unclear. Germline CDR1 reads MGHRA; CDR2 reads YSYEKL. Trimming shortened V by 2 bases and J by 4 bases, and 17 bases separated the two germline ends. This CDR3 has 16 amino acids. CDR3 in amino acids: CASSQTGRHPGETQYF. The CDR3 nucleotides are TGCGCCAGCAGCCAAACCGGACGACATCCGGGAGAGACCCAGTACTTC.

This chain uses TRBV19 with TRBJ2-2, with 15 bases aligning to TRBD2. Trimming cost V 3 bases and J 6 bases; bases outside gene matches: 8. Germline CDR1 LNHDA, CDR2 SQIVND (reference sequence). The CDR3 runs to 18 residues. The DNA of the CDR3 is TGTGCCAGTAGTATCGGACTAGCGGGAGGGGATGTCGCCGGGGAGCTGTTTTTT. It yields the protein CASSIGLAGGDVAGELFF.

This clonotype showed up many times. The genes are TRBV25-1 and TRBJ2-7, with 11 bases that match TRBD2. From germline, CDR1 is MGHDK and CDR2 SYGVNS. The CDR3 loop spans 20 amino acids. V gave up 3 bases and J gave up 0 bases; unmatched junction bases: 16. CDR3 in amino acids: CASSEQLRLAGLGCSYEQYF. CDR3 bases: TGTGCCAGCAGTGAGCAATTGAGACTAGCGGGATTAGGATGCTCCTACGAGCAGTACTTC.

This clonotype has at least ten counts. The chain couples TRBV15 to TRBJ1-2, with D possibly matching TRBD1 (5 bases). V lost 8 bases and J lost 2, with 9 bases in between. The CDR3 loop spans 12 amino acids. The germline V gene encodes CDR1 LNHNV and CDR2 YYDKDF (reference sequence). The CDR3 loop is CATSRGNYGYTF. The DNA of the CDR3 is TGTGCCACCTCGAGGGGCAACTATGGCTACACCTTC.

V is TRBV12-3 or TRBV12-4 and J is TRBJ1-1, with unresolved D. This CDR3 is 12 amino acids long. V was trimmed by 4 bases and J by 6 bases, leaving 9 bases between them. The DNA of the CDR3 is TGTGCCAGCAGTTCTATCTCCCCTGAAGCTTTCTTT. This gives the protein CASSSISPEAFF.

There are many counts of this clonotype. This chain joins TRBV5-5 and TRBJ2-5; perhaps TRBD2 as D (5 bases). CDR3 length equals 15 residues. The V gene lost 2 bases and the J gene lost 5 bases, with 16 bases spanning the gap. The germline V gene encodes CDR1 SGHKS and CDR2 YYEKEE (reference sequence). This chain's CDR3 is CASSFYGVGPETQYF. Written as DNA, the CDR3 is TGTGCCAGCAGCTTTTACGGGGTCGGGCCGGAGACCCAGTACTTC. Full variable domain (missing parts from reference TRBV5-5 and TRBJ2-5): DAGVTQSPTHLIKTRGQQVTLRCSPISGHKSVSWYQQVLGQGPQFIFQYYEKEERGRGNFPDRFSARQFPNYSSELNVNALLLGDSALYLCASSFYGVGPETQYFGPGTRLLVL.

This clonotype was counted ten times or more. The genes are TRBV2 and TRBJ1-2; unclear D gene. Germline V gene data show CDR1 as SNHLY and CDR2 as FYNNEI. This CDR3 comprises 11 residues. The ends were cut back, 3 bases at V and 3 bases at J, with 2 bases in the middle. The CDR3 region is CASSDDYGYTF. The CDR3 DNA reads as TGTGCCAGCAGTGATGACTATGGCTACACCTTC.

In its sample, this clonotype was seen a few times. This chain's CDR3 is CASSQDLGGSNSPLHF. The CDR3 bases are TGCGCCAGCAGCCAAGATCTGGGAGGAAGTAATTCACCCCTCCACTTT. The chain carries TRBV4-3 and TRBJ1-6; D ambiguous. The CDR3 covers 16 residues. Trimming pared 0 bases from V and 6 bases from J, leaving 12 bases between. CDR1 is LGHNA, CDR2 YSLEER, per germline.

The J gene is TRBJ1-2, the V gene TRBV15; D is ambiguous. CDR3 length equals 14 residues. Germline V gene data show CDR1 as LNHNV and CDR2 as YYDKDF (reference sequence). Trimming removed 5 bases at V and 6 bases at J, with 16 bases between. In DNA, the CDR3 is TGTGCCACCAGCCCCCTGCGGACCTTGGATGGCTACACCTTC. This sequence encodes CATSPLRTLDGYTF.

This chain connects TRBV9 to TRBJ1-2, with TRBD1 matching over 9 bases. Germline CDR1 SGDLS, CDR2 YYNGEE. CDR3 length: 15 residues. V lost 4 bases, J lost 4 bases, and 8 bases stayed unmatched. CDR3: CASSQEQGATYGYTF. CDR3 in DNA: TGTGCCAGCAGCCAAGAACAGGGGGCAACCTATGGCTACACCTTC. The variable domain in full, with the rest retrieved from reference TRBV9 and TRBJ1-2, is DSGVTQTPKHLITATGQRVTLRCSPRSGDLSVYWYQQSLDQGLQFLIQYYNGEERAKGNILERFSAQQFPDLHSELNLSSLELGDSALYFCASSQEQGATYGYTFGSGTRLTVV.

The chain couples TRBV2 to TRBJ2-7, with D perhaps given as TRBD1 or TRBD2 (5 bases each). This CDR3 is 19 amino acids long. Trimming removed 1 base at V and 4 bases at J, with 26 bases between. CDR1 is SNHLY, CDR2 FYNNEI, per germline. CDR3 bases: TGTGCCAGCAGTGAAGGCATTATGGGACCCCAGCCCGCCGGATACGAGCAGTACTTC. Translated, it gives CASSEGIMGPQPAGYEQYF.

This chain connects TRBV6-5 to TRBJ2-7; tentative D call: TRBD2 (5 bases). V lost 2 bases and J lost 2, with 10 bases in between. This CDR3 spans 14 amino acids. Germline V lookup: CDR1 MNHEY, CDR2 SVGAGI. The CDR3 loop reads CASSYGRRTYEQYF. CDR3 DNA: TGTGCCAGCAGTTACGGCAGGAGGACCTACGAGCAGTACTTC.

DNA for the CDR3: TGTGCCAGCAGCCCCGATCCTAGACGGGGGATTGAGTCCGGGGAGCTGTTTTTT. Amino acid sequence: CASSPDPRRGIESGELFF. The rearrangement links TRBV7-9 to TRBJ2-2; weak D call: TRBD2 (6 bases). CDR1 and CDR2 from the germline V gene are SEHNR and FQNEAQ (reference sequence). The ends were cut back, 5 bases at V and 6 bases at J, with 25 bases in the middle. This CDR3 spans 18 amino acids.

The V gene is TRBV7-2, the J gene TRBJ2-3; TRBD2 aligns across 11 bases. J lost 6 bases, V lost 6 bases, and 14 bases had no gene match. The germline V gene has CDR1 SGHTA and CDR2 FQGNSA. The CDR3 has 17 amino acids. The CDR3 spells CASSEYLLAGVSDTQYF. CDR3 DNA: TGTGCCAGCAGTGAATATCTACTAGCGGGAGTGTCGGATACGCAGTATTTT.

This chain joins TRBV7-9 and TRBJ2-7; no clear D gene. Trimming cost V 0 bases and J 5 bases, with 5 bases left between them. Germline V lookup: CDR1 SEHNR, CDR2 FQNEAQ (reference sequence). This CDR3 is built from 12 residues. Written as DNA, the CDR3 is TGTGCCAGCAGCTTAGCCCGGGACGAGCAGTACTTC. Translation: CASSLARDEQYF.

This clonotype was seen more than once but under ten times. This rearrangement joins TRBV5-4 to TRBJ2-2, with 8 bases fitting TRBD1. The CDR3 consists of 14 residues. The junction had 7 bases not matched to a gene; V was cut back by 5 bases and J by 7 bases. Germline CDR1 is SGHNT and CDR2 is YYREEE (reference sequence). The CDR3 region is CASRFSGGGGELFF. CDR3 coding DNA: TGTGCCAGCAGGTTTTCAGGGGGCGGCGGGGAGCTGTTTTTT.

This clonotype is a singleton in its sample. The V gene is TRBV10-1, the J gene TRBJ1-1; 7 bases are shared with TRBD1. The CDR3 spans 15 residues. The junction had 12 bases not matched to a gene; V was cut back by 7 bases and J by 4 bases. Germline values: CDR1 WNHNN, CDR2 SYGVQD (reference sequence). The CDR3 is CASTGRGRRGTEAFF. For the CDR3, the DNA is TGCGCCAGCACCGGTAGGGGGCGCCGAGGCACTGAAGCTTTCTTT.

The chain links TRBV7-2 to TRBJ2-7; TRBD1 matches at 8 bases. From germline, CDR1 is SGHTA and CDR2 FQGNSA. The CDR3 totals 15 residues. Trimming at V came to 3 bases and at J to 5 bases, leaving 9 bases not matched to a gene. For the CDR3, the DNA is TGTGCCAGCAGCTTGGGCGACAGGGGAGTCGACGAGCAGTACTTC. This encodes CASSLGDRGVDEQYF.